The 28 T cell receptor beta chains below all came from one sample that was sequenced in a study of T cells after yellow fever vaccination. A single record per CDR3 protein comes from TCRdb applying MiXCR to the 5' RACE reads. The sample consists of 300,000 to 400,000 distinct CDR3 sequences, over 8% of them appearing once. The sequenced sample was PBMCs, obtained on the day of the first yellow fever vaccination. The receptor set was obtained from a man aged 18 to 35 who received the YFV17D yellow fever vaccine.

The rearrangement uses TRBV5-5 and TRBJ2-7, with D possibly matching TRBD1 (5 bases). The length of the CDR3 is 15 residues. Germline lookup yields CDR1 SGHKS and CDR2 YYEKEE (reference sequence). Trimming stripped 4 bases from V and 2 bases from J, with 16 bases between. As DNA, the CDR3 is TGTGCCAGCAGCGCACGACGACAGATCCCCTACGAGCAGTACTTC. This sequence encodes CASSARRQIPYEQYF.

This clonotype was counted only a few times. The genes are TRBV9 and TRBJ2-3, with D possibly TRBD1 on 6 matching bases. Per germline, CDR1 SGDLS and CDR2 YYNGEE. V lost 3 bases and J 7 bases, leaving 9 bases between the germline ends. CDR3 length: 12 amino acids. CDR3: CASSGQEYTQYF. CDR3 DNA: TGTGCCAGCAGCGGACAGGAGTATACGCAGTATTTT.

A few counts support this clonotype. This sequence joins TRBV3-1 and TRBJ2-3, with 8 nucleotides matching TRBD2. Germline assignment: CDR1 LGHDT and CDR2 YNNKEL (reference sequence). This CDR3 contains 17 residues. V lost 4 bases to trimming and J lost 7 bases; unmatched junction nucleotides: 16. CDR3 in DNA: TGTGCCAGCAGCCCCCTTTCAACTAGCGGTCGCACGAATACGCAGTATTTT. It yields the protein CASSPLSTSGRTNTQYF.

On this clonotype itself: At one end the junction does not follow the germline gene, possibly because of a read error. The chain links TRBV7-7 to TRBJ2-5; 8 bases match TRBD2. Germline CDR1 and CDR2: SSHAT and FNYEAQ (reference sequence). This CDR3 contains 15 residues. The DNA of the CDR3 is TGTGCTAGCAGCCGGGGAGCGGGGGCTTCCGAGACCCAGTACTTC. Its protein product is CASSRGAGASETQYF. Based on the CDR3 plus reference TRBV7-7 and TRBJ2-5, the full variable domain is GAGVSQSPRYKVTKRGQDVTLRCDPISSHATLYWYQQALGQGPEFLTYFNYEAQPDKSGLPSDRFSAERPEGSISTLTIQRTEQRDSAMYRCASSRGAGASETQYFGPGTRLLVL.

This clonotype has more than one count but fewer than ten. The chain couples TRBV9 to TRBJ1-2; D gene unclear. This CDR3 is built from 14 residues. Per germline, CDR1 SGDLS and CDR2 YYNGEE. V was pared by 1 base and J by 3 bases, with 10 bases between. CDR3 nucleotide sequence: TGTGCCAGCAGCGTAAATGGAATGGACTATGGCTACACCTTC. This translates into CASSVNGMDYGYTF.

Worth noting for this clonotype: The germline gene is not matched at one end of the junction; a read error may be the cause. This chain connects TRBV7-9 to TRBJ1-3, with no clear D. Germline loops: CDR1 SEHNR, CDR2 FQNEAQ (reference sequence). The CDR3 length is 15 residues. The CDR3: CASSLSEFSGTTIYF. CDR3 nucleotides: TGTGCCAGCAGCTTATCGGAATTCTCTGGAACCACCATATATTTT.

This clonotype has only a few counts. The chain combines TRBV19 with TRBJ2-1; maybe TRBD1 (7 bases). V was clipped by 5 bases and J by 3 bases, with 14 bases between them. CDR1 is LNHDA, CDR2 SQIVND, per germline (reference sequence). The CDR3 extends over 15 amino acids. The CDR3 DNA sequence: TGTGCCAGTAGTTGGCGGGACAGCGGCTACAATGAGCAGTTCTTC. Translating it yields CASSWRDSGYNEQFF.

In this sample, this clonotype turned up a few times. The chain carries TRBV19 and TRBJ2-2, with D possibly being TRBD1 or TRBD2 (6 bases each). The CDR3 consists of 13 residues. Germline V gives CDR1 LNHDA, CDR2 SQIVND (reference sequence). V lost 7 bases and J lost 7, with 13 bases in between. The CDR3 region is CASIGGLGGELFF. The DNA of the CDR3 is TGTGCCAGTATCGGGGGCCTCGGCGGGGAGCTGTTTTTT. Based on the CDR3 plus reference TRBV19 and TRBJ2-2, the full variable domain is DGGITQSPKYLFRKEGQNVTLSCEQNLNHDAMYWYRQDPGQGLRLIYYSQIVNDFQKGDIAEGYSVSREKKESFPLTVTSAQKNPTAFYLCASIGGLGGELFFGEGSRLTVL.

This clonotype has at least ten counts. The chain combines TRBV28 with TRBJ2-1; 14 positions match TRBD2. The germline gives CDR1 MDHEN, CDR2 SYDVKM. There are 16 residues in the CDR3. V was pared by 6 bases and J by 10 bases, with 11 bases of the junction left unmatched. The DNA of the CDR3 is TGTGCCAGCAGATCTCCGGGACTAGCGGGGGAGGGAGAGCAGTTCTTC. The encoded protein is CASRSPGLAGEGEQFF.

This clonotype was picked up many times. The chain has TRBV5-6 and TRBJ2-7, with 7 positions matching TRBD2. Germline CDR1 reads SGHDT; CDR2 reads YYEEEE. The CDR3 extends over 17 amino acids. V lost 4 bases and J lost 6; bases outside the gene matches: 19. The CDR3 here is CASSGTTRTSWSAEQYF. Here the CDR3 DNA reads TGTGCCAGCAGCGGTACGACGCGGACTAGTTGGAGCGCCGAGCAGTACTTC. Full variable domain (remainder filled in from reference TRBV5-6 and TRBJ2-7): DAGVTQSPTHLIKTRGQQVTLRCSPKSGHDTVSWYQQALGQGPQFIFQYYEEEERQRGNFPDRFSGHQFPNYSSELNVNALLLGDSALYLCASSGTTRTSWSAEQYFGPGTRLTVT.

Written as DNA, the CDR3 is TGTGCCAGCAGCAAGGACTCATGGGAGACCCAGTACTTC. This sequence encodes CASSKDSWETQYF. The chain is built from TRBV5-6 and TRBJ2-5; a weak D match, TRBD2 (5 bases). This CDR3 region has 13 residues. The V end lost 4 bases, the J end lost 5 bases, and 12 bases lay between the germline ends. Germline CDR1 is SGHDT and CDR2 is YYEEEE.

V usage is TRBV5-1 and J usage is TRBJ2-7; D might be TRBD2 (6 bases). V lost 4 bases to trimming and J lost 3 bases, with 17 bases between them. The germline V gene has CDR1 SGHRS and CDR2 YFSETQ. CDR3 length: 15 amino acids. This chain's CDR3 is CASSPSNGEDYEQYV. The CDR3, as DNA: TGCGCCAGCAGCCCCTCTAACGGGGAGGACTACGAGCAGTACGTC.

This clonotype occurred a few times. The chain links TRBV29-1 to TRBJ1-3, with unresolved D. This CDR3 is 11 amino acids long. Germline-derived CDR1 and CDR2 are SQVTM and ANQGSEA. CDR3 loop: CSGSSGNTIYF. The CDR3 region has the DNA TGCAGTGGGAGCTCTGGAAACACCATATATTTT.

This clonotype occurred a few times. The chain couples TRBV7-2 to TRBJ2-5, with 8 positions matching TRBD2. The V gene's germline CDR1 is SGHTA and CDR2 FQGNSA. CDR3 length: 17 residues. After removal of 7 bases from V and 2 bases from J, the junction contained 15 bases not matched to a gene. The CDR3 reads CASTPRGAGALQETQYF. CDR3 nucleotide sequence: TGTGCCAGCACCCCTCGAGGAGCGGGGGCCCTTCAAGAGACCCAGTACTTC.

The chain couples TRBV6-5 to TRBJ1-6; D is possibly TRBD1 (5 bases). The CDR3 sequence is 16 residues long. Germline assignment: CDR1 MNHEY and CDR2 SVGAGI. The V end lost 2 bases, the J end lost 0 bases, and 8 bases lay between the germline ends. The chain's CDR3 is CASSYGGNSYNSPLHF. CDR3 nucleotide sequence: TGTGCCAGCAGTTACGGGGGGAACTCCTATAATTCACCCCTCCACTTT.

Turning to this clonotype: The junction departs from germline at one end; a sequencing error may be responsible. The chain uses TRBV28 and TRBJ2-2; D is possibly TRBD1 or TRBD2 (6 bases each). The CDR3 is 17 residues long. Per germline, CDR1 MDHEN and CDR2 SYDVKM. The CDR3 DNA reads TGTGCCAGCAGTCTACAGATCGGAGGGGGGAACACCAGGGAGCTGTTTTTT. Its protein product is CASSLQIGGGNTRELFF.

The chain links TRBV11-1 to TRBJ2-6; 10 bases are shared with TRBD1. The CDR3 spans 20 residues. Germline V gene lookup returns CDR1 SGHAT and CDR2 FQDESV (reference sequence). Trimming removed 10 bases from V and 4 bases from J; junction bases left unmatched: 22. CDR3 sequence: CAILSRSGTGAMKGANVLTF. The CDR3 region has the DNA TGTGCCATTCTCTCGCGTTCCGGGACAGGGGCGATGAAGGGGGCCAACGTCCTGACTTTC.

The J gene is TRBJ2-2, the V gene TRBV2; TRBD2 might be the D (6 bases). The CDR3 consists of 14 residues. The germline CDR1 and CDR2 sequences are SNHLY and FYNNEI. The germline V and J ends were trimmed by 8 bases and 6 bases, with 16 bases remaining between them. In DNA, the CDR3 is TGTGCCAGCGCGGCTGGGGGGAAGGCCGGGGAGCTGTTTTTT. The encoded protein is CASAAGGKAGELFF.

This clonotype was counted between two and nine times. Here the CDR3 reads CASSLVRDSYEQYF. For the CDR3, the DNA is TGTGCCAGCAGCTTGGTCAGGGACTCCTACGAGCAGTACTTC. The V gene is TRBV5-6, the J gene TRBJ2-7; perhaps TRBD1 as D (5 bases). The ends were cut back, 0 bases at V and 0 bases at J, with 7 bases in the middle. The germline V gene encodes CDR1 SGHDT and CDR2 YYEEEE. This CDR3 is built from 14 residues.

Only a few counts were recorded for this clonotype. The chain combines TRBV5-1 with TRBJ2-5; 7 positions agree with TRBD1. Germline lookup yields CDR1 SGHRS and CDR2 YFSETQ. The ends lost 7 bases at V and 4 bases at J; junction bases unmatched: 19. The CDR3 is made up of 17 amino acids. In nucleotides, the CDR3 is TGCGCCAGCCAAATCGGATCCGTGGCAGGGGGAAGAGAGACCCAGTACTTC. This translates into CASQIGSVAGGRETQYF.

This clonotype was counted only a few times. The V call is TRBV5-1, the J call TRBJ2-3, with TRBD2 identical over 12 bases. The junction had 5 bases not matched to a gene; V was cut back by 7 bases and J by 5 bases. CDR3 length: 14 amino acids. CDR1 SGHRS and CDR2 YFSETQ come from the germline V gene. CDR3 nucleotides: TGCGCCAGCTGGACTAGCGGGGTAAGAGATACGCAGTATTTT. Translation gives CASWTSGVRDTQYF. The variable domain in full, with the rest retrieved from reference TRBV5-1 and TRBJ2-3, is KAGVTQTPRYLIKTRGQQVTLSCSPISGHRSVSWYQQTPGQGLQFLFEYFSETQRNKGNFPGRFSGRQFSNSRSEMNVSTLELGDSALYLCASWTSGVRDTQYFGPGTRLTVL.

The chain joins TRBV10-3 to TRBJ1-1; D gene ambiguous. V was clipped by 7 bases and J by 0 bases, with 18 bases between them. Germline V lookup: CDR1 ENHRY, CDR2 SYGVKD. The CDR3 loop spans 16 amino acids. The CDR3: CAITPSGLPMNTEAFF. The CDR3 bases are TGTGCCATCACCCCCTCCGGTCTACCCATGAACACTGAAGCTTTCTTT.

The CDR3, as DNA: TGTGCGATAGGGGTTTCCGGGGAGCTGTTTTTT. As protein: CAIGVSGELFF. The V call is TRBV30, the J call TRBJ2-2; maybe TRBD1 (5 bases). This CDR3 spans 11 amino acids. Germline V gene sequence: CDR1 GTSNPN, CDR2 SVGIG (reference sequence).

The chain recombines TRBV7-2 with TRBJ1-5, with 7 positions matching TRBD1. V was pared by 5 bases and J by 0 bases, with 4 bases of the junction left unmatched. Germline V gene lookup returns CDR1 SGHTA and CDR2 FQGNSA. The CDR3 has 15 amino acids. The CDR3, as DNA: TGTGCCAGCAGCAAACAGGGGTATAGCAATCAGCCCCAGCATTTT. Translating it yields CASSKQGYSNQPQHF.

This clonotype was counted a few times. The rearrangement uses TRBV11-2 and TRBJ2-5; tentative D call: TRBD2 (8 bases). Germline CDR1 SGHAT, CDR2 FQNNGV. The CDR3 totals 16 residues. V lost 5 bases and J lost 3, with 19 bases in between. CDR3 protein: CASSPGGSGVEETQYF. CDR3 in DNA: TGTGCCAGCAGCCCAGGGGGTAGCGGGGTGGAAGAGACCCAGTACTTC.

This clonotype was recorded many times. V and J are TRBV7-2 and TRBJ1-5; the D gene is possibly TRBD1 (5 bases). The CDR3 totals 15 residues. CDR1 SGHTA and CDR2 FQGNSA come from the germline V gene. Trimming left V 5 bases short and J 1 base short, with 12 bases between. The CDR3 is CASSPIRGSNQPQHF. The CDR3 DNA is TGTGCCAGCAGCCCTATCCGGGGGAGCAATCAGCCCCAGCATTTT.

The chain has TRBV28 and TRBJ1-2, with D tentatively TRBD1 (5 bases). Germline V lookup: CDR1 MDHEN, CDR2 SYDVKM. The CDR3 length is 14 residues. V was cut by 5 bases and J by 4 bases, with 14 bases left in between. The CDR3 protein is CASSPLGVGYGYTF. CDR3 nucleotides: TGTGCCAGCAGTCCCTTGGGGGTTGGCTATGGCTACACCTTC.

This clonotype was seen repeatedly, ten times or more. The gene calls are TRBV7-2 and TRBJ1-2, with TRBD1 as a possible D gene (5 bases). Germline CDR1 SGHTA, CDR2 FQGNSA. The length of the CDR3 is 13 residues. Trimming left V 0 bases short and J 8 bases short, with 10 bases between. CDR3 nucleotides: TGTGCCAGCAGCTTAGCTTCCGGGGACGGCTACACCTTC. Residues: CASSLASGDGYTF.